The clone carrying this T cell receptor beta chain was detected a few times. This record belongs to a study of blood T cell repertoires in COVID-19. In the study overall: Sources were T cells, B-cell-depleted T cells, or PBMCs; the material itself was cDNA or gDNA.

CDR3 length: 14 residues. Germline V gene sequence: CDR1 MNHNY, CDR2 SVGAGI (reference sequence). Trimming took off 5 bases at V and 2 bases at J, with 13 bases between the two ends. TCRdb's table, derived via immunoSEQ multiplex PCR, lists solely in-frame clones and lacks some. Counted here are tens of thousands of clones, 75% to 85% occurring once; the ten biggest clones make up 4.5% to 5.5%. The chain uses TRBV6-6 and TRBJ2-7; D remains unclear. This TCR derives from a woman in her 70s with acute or convalescent COVID-19. Sample: peripheral blood. The CDR3 loop is CASSTPPLPYEQYF. The CDR3 DNA reads TGTGCCAGCAGTACCCCCCCACTACCCTACGAGCAGTACTTC.